The 21 T cell receptor beta chains below come from one sample, sequenced in a study of OX40 agonist ivuxolimab in advanced cancers. Here immunoSEQ multiplex PCR was the method, and the copy in TCRdb shows in-frame clones only, minus some. The sample lists almost 85,000 clones, roughly 84% occurring once. Specimen: CD4+ or CD8+ T cells sorted from blood, collected in a trial of the OX40 agonist ivuxolimab. Receptors originate from an adult with an advanced solid tumor such as melanoma, head and neck, liver or kidney cancer.

V usage is TRBV18 and J usage is TRBJ1-1; D gene uncertain. Germline V gives CDR1 KGHSH, CDR2 LQKENI. V gave up 6 bases and J gave up 1 base, with 6 bases separating them. This CDR3 has 12 amino acids. As DNA, the CDR3 is TGTGCCAGCTCGCAGACGAACACTGAAGCTTTCTTT. Translating gives CASSQTNTEAFF.

A few counts support this clone. This chain joins TRBV25-1 and TRBJ2-5, with 10 bases matching TRBD1. With 0 bases clipped from V and 6 bases from J, the junction kept 7 bases outside the gene matches. Germline values: CDR1 MGHDK, CDR2 SYGVNS. This CDR3 spans 16 amino acids. The CDR3 protein is CASSEYGTGVGKTQYF. CDR3 nucleotides: TGTGCCAGCAGTGAATACGGGACAGGGGTAGGAAAGACCCAGTACTTC.

The J gene is TRBJ2-1, the V gene TRBV27; TRBD1 agrees at 8 bases. Germline values: CDR1 MNHEY, CDR2 SMNVEV (reference sequence). The CDR3 has 15 residues. Trimming cost V 3 bases and J 6 bases; bases outside gene matches: 7. CDR3 region: CASSFRDRTLNEQFF. The CDR3 DNA follows: TGTGCCAGCAGTTTTCGGGACAGGACACTCAATGAGCAGTTCTTC.

This chain joins TRBV19 and TRBJ1-1, with TRBD1 as a possible D gene (5 bases). CDR1 is LNHDA, CDR2 SQIVND, per germline (reference sequence). The CDR3 loop spans 16 amino acids. The ends were cut back, 1 base at V and 5 bases at J, with 17 bases in the middle. The CDR3 sequence: CASSIVRREGPTEAFF. The CDR3 DNA reads TGTGCCAGTAGTATAGTTCGTCGGGAGGGGCCGACTGAAGCTTTCTTT.

This chain connects TRBV6-5 to TRBJ2-7, with TRBD2 matching over 7 bases. The CDR3 has 13 residues. V lost 6 bases and J lost 3; bases outside the gene matches: 5. The germline CDR1 and CDR2 sequences are MNHEY and SVGAGI. The CDR3 DNA reads as TGTGCCAGCAGCCGGGGGGTTCACTACGAGCAGTACTTC. Residues: CASSRGVHYEQYF.

This chain uses TRBV18 with TRBJ1-6; D remains ambiguous. The CDR3 totals 12 residues. Germline CDR1 KGHSH, CDR2 LQKENI. V was shortened by 3 bases and J by 9 bases, with 6 bases between the two germline ends. CDR3: CASSPYGSPLHF. CDR3 nucleotide sequence: TGTGCCAGCTCACCGTACGGTTCACCCCTCCACTTT. The full variable domain, with the rest looked up from reference TRBV18 and TRBJ1-6, is NAGVMQNPRHLVRRRGQEARLRCSPMKGHSHVYWYRQLPEEGLKFMVYLQKENIIDESGMPKERFSAEFPKEGPSILRIQQVVRGDSAAYFCASSPYGSPLHFGNGTRLTVT.

The chain has TRBV7-9 and TRBJ1-5, with D possibly matching TRBD1 (6 bases). V lost 0 bases and J lost 7, with 13 bases in between. Per the germline V gene, CDR1 is SEHNR and CDR2 is FQNEAQ (reference sequence). The CDR3 is made up of 15 amino acids. The CDR3 is CASSLAGGGRQPQHF. For the CDR3, the DNA is TGTGCCAGCAGCTTAGCGGGGGGGGGCAGGCAGCCCCAGCATTTT.

Here the CDR3 DNA reads TGTGCCAGCAGACTCTTAAGGGGGCCCACCTACAATGAGCAGTTCTTC. Protein sequence: CASRLLRGPTYNEQFF. The J gene is TRBJ2-1, the V gene TRBV11-2; 7 bases match TRBD1. CDR1 and CDR2 (germline): SGHAT, FQNNGV. The CDR3 spans 16 residues. The J segment lost 2 bases and the V segment lost 6 bases, leaving 10 bases of the junction unmatched.

This rearrangement joins TRBV4-1 to TRBJ1-2; D remains ambiguous. Per germline, CDR1 MGHRA and CDR2 YSYEKL. The CDR3 totals 16 residues. Trimming took 1 base from V and 5 from J, leaving 17 bases between them. The CDR3 spells CASSQVGPSSPYGYTF. CDR3 nucleotide sequence: TGCGCCAGCAGCCAAGTAGGTCCTTCAAGCCCTTATGGCTACACCTTC.

This chain uses TRBV5-5 with TRBJ1-2; D unresolved. CDR1 is SGHKS, CDR2 YYEKEE, per germline (reference sequence). V lost 0 bases and J lost 0, with 9 bases in between. This CDR3 is 15 amino acids long. The CDR3 sequence is CASSLARQANYGYTF. The CDR3 coding sequence is TGTGCCAGCAGCTTGGCCCGGCAAGCTAACTATGGCTACACCTTC.

V usage is TRBV18 and J usage is TRBJ1-1; tentatively, D is TRBD1 (6 bases). CDR3 length equals 12 residues. V lost 5 bases to trimming and J lost 5 bases, with 9 bases between them. Germline V gives CDR1 KGHSH, CDR2 LQKENI. Here the CDR3 DNA reads TGTGCCAGCTCATCCGACAGGACTGAAGCTTTCTTT. As protein: CASSSDRTEAFF.

The V call is TRBV15, the J call TRBJ2-1, with TRBD1 identical over 7 bases. Germline CDR1 reads LNHNV; CDR2 reads YYDKDF (reference sequence). V shed 6 bases and J 3 bases; nucleotides not matched to a gene: 8. The CDR3 runs 15 residues. CDR3 amino acids: CATSIDRVGYNEQFF. The DNA for the CDR3 is TGTGCCACCAGTATAGACAGGGTAGGCTACAATGAGCAGTTCTTC.

The chain recombines TRBV5-1 with TRBJ2-1; TRBD2 matches 8 bases. V shed 1 base and J 2 bases; nucleotides not matched to a gene: 5. CDR1 is SGHRS, CDR2 YFSETQ, per germline. The CDR3 covers 16 residues. CDR3 in DNA: TGCGCCAGCAGCTTGCGGGTTAGCGGGACCTACAATGAGCAGTTCTTC. Its translation is CASSLRVSGTYNEQFF.

The chain recombines TRBV7-2 with TRBJ1-2, with D unclear. The V and J ends lost 6 bases and 5 bases respectively, with 19 bases between them. The V gene's germline CDR1 is SGHTA and CDR2 FQGNSA. This CDR3 comprises 15 residues. In DNA form, the CDR3 reads TGTGCCAGCAGTGGTGTCGGCGACGTGAATTATGGCTACACCTTC. Protein: CASSGVGDVNYGYTF.

The J gene is TRBJ2-2, the V gene TRBV11-1; the match to TRBD1 covers 8 bases. The junction had 3 bases not matched to a gene; V was cut back by 3 bases and J by 3 bases. This CDR3 is built from 15 residues. The germline gives CDR1 SGHAT, CDR2 FQDESV (reference sequence). CDR3: CASSFRQGYTGELFF. The CDR3 DNA sequence: TGTGCCAGCAGCTTCAGACAGGGGTACACCGGGGAGCTGTTTTTT.

The V call is TRBV6-5, the J call TRBJ1-6; D is possibly TRBD1 (5 bases). CDR1 and CDR2 from the germline V gene are MNHEY and SVGAGI. Deletions cut 5 bases from V and 7 bases from J, with 6 bases between. The CDR3 has 12 residues. CDR3 loop: CASSAGNSPLHF. CDR3 in DNA: TGTGCCAGCAGTGCAGGGAATTCACCCCTCCACTTT.

This chain links TRBV4-1 with TRBJ2-2; TRBD1 agrees at 8 bases. The CDR3 has 16 residues. After removal of 4 bases from V and 4 bases from J, the junction contained 8 bases not matched to a gene. Germline CDR1 is MGHRA and CDR2 is YSYEKL. The CDR3 sequence is CASSLKTGDVTGELFF. CDR3 coding DNA: TGCGCCAGCAGCCTAAAGACAGGGGACGTCACCGGGGAGCTGTTTTTT.

The chain joins TRBV4-1 to TRBJ2-5; D might be TRBD2 (6 bases). The V end lost 5 bases, the J end lost 1 base, and 11 bases lay between the germline ends. The CDR3 runs to 14 residues. CDR1 and CDR2 (germline): MGHRA, YSYEKL. The CDR3 spells CASSTGEGQETQYF. As DNA, the CDR3 is TGCGCCAGCAGCACGGGAGAGGGCCAAGAGACCCAGTACTTC.

The chain employs TRBV2 and TRBJ1-2; D is possibly TRBD1 (5 bases). Germline V CDR1 and CDR2: SNHLY, FYNNEI. This CDR3 has 14 residues. The V end lost 4 bases, the J end lost 2 bases, and 11 bases lay between the germline ends. The CDR3 loop reads CASSVLQANYGYTF. The CDR3 DNA reads as TGTGCCAGCAGTGTCCTACAGGCCAACTATGGCTACACCTTC.

This sequence joins TRBV6-5 and TRBJ2-3, with D perhaps TRBD2 (6 bases). The CDR3 has 15 amino acids. Germline V gene sequence: CDR1 MNHEY, CDR2 SVGAGI. Trimming removed 7 bases at V and 3 bases at J, with 17 bases between. In DNA form, the CDR3 reads TGTGCCAGCACCCCGCCGGGACTTCAAACAGATACGCAGTATTTT. Its protein is CASTPPGLQTDTQYF.

V usage is TRBV15 and J usage is TRBJ1-1; D ambiguous. Germline CDR1 is LNHNV and CDR2 is YYDKDF (reference sequence). The CDR3 loop spans 14 amino acids. Trimming pared 0 bases from V and 4 bases from J, leaving 9 bases between. CDR3 DNA: TGTGCCACCAGCAGAGATGGCGCAGCCACTGAAGCTTTCTTT. It translates to CATSRDGAATEAFF.